Listed below are T cell receptor beta chains from one sample, sequenced in a study of cytomegalovirus exposure and HLA in healthy donors. Measured with immunoSEQ multiplex PCR; TCRdb has only the in-frame clones, and not every one. The sample comprises around 200,000 clones, over 70% of which are singletons, and about 3.4% rests with the top ten. Sequencing was carried out using PBMCs. Every receptor here comes from a female donor in good health and CMV-seronegative. CDR3s include the opening cysteine and the closing phenylalanine or tryptophan. The D gene is left open where the match is weak. The size entry is marked missing in some rows and otherwise reads once, few, many or a size class.

>TRBD2|TRBV7-3|.|TRBJ2-5
CASSVGTSGQETQYF
TGTGCCAGCAGCGTAGGGACTAGCGGGCAAGAGACCCAGTACTTC
>.|TRBV7-9|.|TRBJ2-5
CASSLVDRETQYF
TGTGCCAGCAGCTTAGTGGACAGAGAGACCCAGTACTTC
>.|TRBV29-1|.|TRBJ2-6
CSAEAGQGGANVLTF
TGCAGCGCCGAGGCAGGGCAGGGTGGGGCCAACGTCCTGACTTTC
>.|TRBV2|.|TRBJ2-5
CASSESGLEETQYF
TGTGCCAGCAGTGAATCGGGTTTGGAAGAGACCCAGTACTTC
>TRBD2|TRBV9|.|TRBJ2-1
CASSVLQGLDNEQFF
TGTGCCAGCAGCGTCCTACAGGGACTAGACAATGAGCAGTTCTTC
>.|TRBV21-1|.|TRBJ2-7
CASSPGPDAGSVQYF
TGTGCCAGCAGCCCCGGGCCGGACGCAGGGTCGGTGCAGTACTTC
>TRBD2|TRBV19|.|TRBJ2-1
CASSIEGSGPYNEQFF
TGTGCCAGTAGTATAGAAGGTAGCGGGCCCTACAATGAGCAGTTCTTC
>TRBD1|TRBV19|.|TRBJ1-2
CASSQGDSNYGYTF
TGTGCCAGTAGCCAGGGGGACAGTAACTATGGCTACACCTTC
>TRBD2|TRBV28|few|TRBJ2-1
CASSFTRGGVWNEQFF
TGTGCCAGCAGTTTTACGCGGGGGGGCGTTTGGAATGAGCAGTTCTTC
>.|TRBV2|.|TRBJ2-7
CASSGRQDSYEQYF
TGTGCCAGCAGTGGACGACAGGACTCCTACGAGCAGTACTTC
>.|TRBV5-1|.|TRBJ2-3
CASSLGNSTDTQYF
TGCGCCAGCAGCTTGGGTAATAGCACAGATACGCAGTATTTT
>.|TRBV15|.|TRBJ1-1
CATSREQGNTEAFF
TGTGCCACCAGCAGGGAACAGGGGAACACTGAAGCTTTCTTT
>.|TRBV7-2|.|TRBJ1-5
CASSRIAQGLPNQPQHF
TGTGCCAGCAGCCGCATCGCACAGGGCTTACCCAATCAGCCCCAGCATTTT
>.|TRBV9|.|TRBJ2-6
CASSVPGSGANVLTF
TGTGCCAGCAGCGTACCGGGGTCCGGGGCCAACGTCCTGACTTTC
>TRBD1|TRBV7-2|.|TRBJ2-3
CASSLGQPTDTQYF
TGTGCCAGCAGCTTGGGACAGCCAACGGATACGCAGTATTTT
>.|TRBV11-2|.|TRBJ1-1
CASSLGQSEAFF
TGTGCCAGCAGCTTAGGACAGAGTGAAGCTTTCTTT
>TRBD1|TRBV11-3|.|TRBJ2-7
CASSLGQGDEQYF
TGTGCCAGCAGCTTAGGCCAGGGGGACGAGCAGTACTTC
>TRBD2|TRBV30|.|TRBJ2-1
CAWSPIRTSADNEQFF
TGTGCCTGGAGTCCCATCCGGACTAGCGCCGACAATGAGCAGTTCTTC
>.|TRBV7-6|.|TRBJ2-7
CASSLGFQGGTYEQYF
TGTGCCAGCAGCTTAGGGTTCCAGGGTGGGACCTACGAGCAGTACTTC
>TRBD1|TRBV6-5|.|TRBJ2-7
CASTGQAAGVQYF
TGTGCCAGCACCGGACAGGCGGCCGGTGTGCAGTACTTC
>.|TRBV9|few|TRBJ2-5
CASSVDTGPQETQYF
TGTGCCAGCAGCGTAGACACAGGCCCCCAAGAGACCCAGTACTTC
>.|TRBV9|once|TRBJ2-2
CASSAPGTPAPSGELFF
TGTGCCAGCAGCGCCCCCGGGACTCCCGCCCCCAGCGGGGAGCTGTTTTTT
>.|TRBV30|.|TRBJ2-2
CAWSLGLPGELFF
TGTGCCTGGTCTTTGGGACTGCCCGGGGAGCTGTTTTTT
>.|TRBV5-1|.|TRBJ1-1
CASSLAFDWRNTEAFF
TGCGCCAGCAGCTTGGCCTTCGATTGGAGGAACACTGAAGCTTTCTTT